One and the same sample provided the 26 T cell receptor beta chains below, sequenced in a study of shared T cell receptors in the human thymus (dated by TCRdb to the early 2020s). Library preparation used the immunoSEQ multiplex PCR assay. TCRdb provides this immuneACCESS table in a form limited to in-frame rearrangements. Some clones are lacking; in checked studies, under half of them reflect an unresolved V gene, and why the rest are absent is not known. This sample has over 450,000 clones in its table, and 75% to 80% of those were observed once. 0.013% of the sample lies in the top ten. These data are also associated with another study on human thymus T cells.

Sample: thymocytes. The receptors shown here come from a boy younger than two with a congenital heart defect. Donor details come from another sample of the same person, matched by shared clones.

The genes are TRBV29-1 and TRBJ2-1, with a possible D match to TRBD1 (5 bases). The ends were cut back, 7 bases at V and 8 bases at J, with 21 bases in the middle. The germline V gene encodes CDR1 SQVTM and CDR2 ANQGSEA. CDR3 size: 14 residues. This CDR3 reads CSAPRTDSFHEQFF. CDR3 DNA: TGCAGCGCTCCTCGGACCGACAGTTTTCATGAGCAGTTCTTC.

This clone was counted only a few times. V is TRBV5-4 and J is TRBJ2-1, with D possibly TRBD2 on 6 matching bases. CDR3 length: 14 residues. Germline V lookup: CDR1 SGHNT, CDR2 YYREEE (reference sequence). The V end was cut by 2 bases, the J end by 4 bases, with 10 bases between. CDR3 region: CASSFGGNYNEQFF. CDR3 DNA: TGTGCCAGCAGCTTTGGCGGGAATTACAATGAGCAGTTCTTC.

J is TRBJ1-1 and V is TRBV27; D possibly corresponds to TRBD1 (5 bases). The CDR3 consists of 15 residues. The V and J ends lost 5 bases and 4 bases respectively, with 17 bases between them. CDR1 MNHEY and CDR2 SMNVEV come from the germline V gene (reference sequence). The CDR3 DNA sequence: TGTGCCAGCAGTAGAAAGCCCGGGGGGACCACTGAAGCTTTCTTT. Encoded protein: CASSRKPGGTTEAFF.

This chain links TRBV30 with TRBJ2-3, with TRBD2 matching over 8 bases. This CDR3 has 13 residues. CDR1 is GTSNPN and CDR2 is SVGIG in the germline V gene (reference sequence). J lost 4 bases, V lost 3 bases, and 3 bases had no gene match. CDR3 protein: CAWRTGGPDTQYF. The CDR3 nucleotides read TGTGCCTGGAGAACGGGAGGGCCAGATACGCAGTATTTT.

This chain links TRBV28 with TRBJ2-5; 7 nucleotides agree with TRBD2. V trimming: 3 bases; J trimming: 5 bases; junction bases outside the gene matches: 9. The germline CDR1 and CDR2 sequences are MDHEN and SYDVKM. The CDR3 runs 15 residues. The CDR3 sequence is CASSLRGGLRETQYF. The CDR3 region has the DNA TGTGCCAGCAGTTTGCGGGGAGGGCTGAGGGAGACCCAGTACTTC.

The chain combines TRBV27 with TRBJ1-2; the D gene is possibly TRBD1 (6 bases). CDR3 size: 15 residues. V was clipped by 5 bases and J by 3 bases, with 16 bases between them. Germline V gives CDR1 MNHEY, CDR2 SMNVEV (reference sequence). The CDR3, as DNA: TGTGCCAGCAGTCGTAAGGGGGGGAACTACTATGGCTACACCTTC. It encodes CASSRKGGNYYGYTF.

The rearrangement uses TRBV20-1 and TRBJ1-1; the D is unclear. The V end lost 6 bases, the J end lost 9 bases, and 14 bases lay between the germline ends. The CDR3 is 11 residues long. CDR1 is DFQATT and CDR2 is SNEGSKA in the germline V gene (reference sequence). In nucleotides, the CDR3 is TGCAGTGCCAGGAGGGCGGAAAAAGCTTTCTTT. The encoded protein is CSARRAEKAFF.

The chain is built from TRBV6-5 and TRBJ2-7, with D perhaps TRBD1 (6 bases). The V end lost 6 bases, the J end lost 5 bases, and 14 bases lay between the germline ends. Germline CDR1 reads MNHEY; CDR2 reads SVGAGI. The CDR3 contains 13 residues. The CDR3 is CASRSGARHEQYF. The CDR3 region has the DNA TGTGCCAGCAGGTCAGGGGCTCGTCACGAGCAGTACTTC.

The chain combines TRBV7-6 with TRBJ2-3; 8 bases line up with TRBD2. Germline CDR1 and CDR2: SGHVS and FNYEAQ. The CDR3 is made up of 16 amino acids. V lost 1 base, J lost 3 bases, and 6 bases stayed unmatched. The chain's CDR3 is CASSLEGAGETDTQYF. CDR3 DNA sequence: TGTGCCAGCAGCTTAGAGGGAGCGGGAGAAACAGATACGCAGTATTTT.

The V gene is TRBV7-8, the J gene TRBJ2-5; 16 bases map to TRBD2. The CDR3 totals 21 residues. V trimming: 5 bases; J trimming: 5 bases; junction bases outside the gene matches: 20. Germline V gene lookup returns CDR1 SGHVS and CDR2 FQNEAQ. DNA of the CDR3: TGTGCCAGCAGCGCATACGCTATCCCGGGACTAGCGGGAGGGCCGGGTGAGACCCAGTACTTC. Protein: CASSAYAIPGLAGGPGETQYF.

The V call is TRBV6-1, the J call TRBJ2-5; 7 nucleotides align to TRBD1. TRBJ2-7 explains the end of the DNA better; the J call may be wrong. The germline gives CDR1 MNHNS, CDR2 SASEGT. The CDR3 totals 12 residues. This CDR3 is CASRGAGGEQYF. CDR3 bases: TGTGCCAGCAGGGGGGCAGGGGGCGAGCAGTACTTC.

The rearrangement uses TRBV7-6 and TRBJ2-7; possible D gene TRBD2, 6 bases. V lost 0 bases, J lost 0 bases, and 6 bases lay in between. There are 14 residues in the CDR3. Germline V gene lookup returns CDR1 SGHVS and CDR2 FNYEAQ. The CDR3: CASSLAGSSYEQYF. The CDR3 DNA reads as TGTGCCAGCAGCTTAGCCGGGAGCTCCTACGAGCAGTACTTC.

The V gene is TRBV7-2, the J gene TRBJ1-4; 7 nucleotides agree with TRBD1. The V and J ends lost 5 bases and 0 bases, in that order; junction bases with no gene match: 3. Germline V gene lookup returns CDR1 SGHTA and CDR2 FQGNSA. The CDR3 is made up of 15 amino acids. This chain's CDR3 is CASSGDSATNEKLFF. CDR3 bases: TGTGCCAGCAGCGGGGACAGCGCAACTAATGAAAAACTGTTTTTT.

The V gene is TRBV30, the J gene TRBJ2-4, with TRBD1 matching 12 bases. The CDR3 is made up of 19 amino acids. V lost 3 bases, J lost 0 bases, and 12 bases stayed unmatched. CDR1 is GTSNPN and CDR2 is SVGIG in the germline V gene (reference sequence). CDR3 DNA: TGTGCCTGGAGCCCGACTGAGGGACAGGGGGCTTTAGCCAAAAACATTCAGTACTTC. Amino acid sequence: CAWSPTEGQGALAKNIQYF.

This chain uses TRBV6-1 with TRBJ2-3; 8 nucleotides align to TRBD1. CDR1 is MNHNS and CDR2 is SASEGT in the germline V gene. The CDR3 sequence is 12 residues long. After removal of 7 bases from V and 6 bases from J, the junction contained 3 bases not matched to a gene. CDR3 coding DNA: TGTGCCAGCAAAAACAGGGGGGATACGCAGTATTTT. This codes for CASKNRGDTQYF.

The V gene is TRBV5-4, the J gene TRBJ2-1, with 7 nucleotides matching TRBD2. This CDR3 has 15 residues. The junction had 9 bases not matched to a gene; V was cut back by 0 bases and J by 9 bases. Looked up from germline, CDR1 is SGHNT and CDR2 is YYREEE (reference sequence). The CDR3 DNA is TGTGCCAGCAGCTTGGATCCCGGCGGGAGAGGTGAGCAGTTCTTC. This gives the protein CASSLDPGGRGEQFF.

The sample holds one count of this clone. J is TRBJ2-6 and V is TRBV27; 7 nucleotides match TRBD1. CDR3 length: 18 amino acids. With V trimmed by 6 bases and J by 1 base, 12 bases remained unmatched. CDR1 is MNHEY, CDR2 SMNVEV, per germline (reference sequence). CDR3 sequence (DNA): TGTGCCAGCAGCAACCCGACAGGGCCCTTGTCTGGGGCCAACGTCCTGACTTTC. Translation: CASSNPTGPLSGANVLTF.

The gene calls are TRBV14 and TRBJ2-7, with 8 bases aligning to TRBD1. V lost 0 bases to trimming and J lost 3 bases; unmatched junction nucleotides: 7. CDR3 length: 16 amino acids. From germline, CDR1 is SGHDN and CDR2 FVKESK. The CDR3 region is CASSQDLRTGSYEQYF. The CDR3 region has the DNA TGTGCCAGCAGCCAAGATCTCAGGACAGGGAGCTACGAGCAGTACTTC.

V usage is TRBV6-7 and J usage is TRBJ2-1; 12 bases match TRBD2. TRBV6-7 is an open reading frame, and its role is uncertain. CDR3 length: 16 residues. Trimming removed 2 bases from V and 8 bases from J; junction bases left unmatched: 7. CDR3 DNA sequence: TGTGCCAGCAGTTACCTACCTAGCGGGAGGGGGCATGAGCAGTTCTTC. It codes for CASSYLPSGRGHEQFF.

This clone has a single count. The chain links TRBV4-1 to TRBJ2-2; perhaps TRBD2 as D (6 bases). The CDR3 covers 15 residues. Trimming removed 0 bases at V and 6 bases at J, with 11 bases between. Germline CDR1 reads MGHRA; CDR2 reads YSYEKL. The CDR3 loop reads CASSQDVGGPGELFF. CDR3 nucleotide sequence: TGCGCCAGCAGCCAAGATGTGGGGGGACCCGGGGAGCTGTTTTTT.

The rearrangement links TRBV6-4 to TRBJ2-2, with D tentatively TRBD2 (5 bases). CDR1 and CDR2 from the germline V gene are MRHNA and SNTAGT. CDR3 length: 13 amino acids. Trimming pared 0 bases from V and 7 bases from J, leaving 6 bases between. CDR3 DNA: TGTGCCAGCAGTGACTCGAGCGGCGGGGAGCTGTTTTTT. Protein product: CASSDSSGGELFF.

The chain carries TRBV4-3 and TRBJ2-3; D gene unclear. Germline CDR1 and CDR2: LGHNA and YSLEER. This CDR3 has 16 amino acids. V was cut by 1 base and J by 2 bases, with 13 bases left in between. The CDR3: CASSQGVMRTTDTQYF. CDR3 DNA: TGCGCCAGCAGCCAAGGTGTAATGCGAACCACAGATACGCAGTATTTT.

In this sample, this clone turned up a few times. J is TRBJ2-1 and V is TRBV14; 8 bases map to TRBD2. Germline V gene sequence: CDR1 SGHDN, CDR2 FVKESK. V dropped 6 bases and J dropped 5; count of bases not matched to a gene: 12. The length of the CDR3 is 16 residues. CDR3 region: CASSPPGTSDDNEQFF. CDR3 coding DNA: TGTGCCAGCAGTCCACCGGGGACTAGTGACGACAATGAGCAGTTCTTC.

The V call is TRBV6-1, the J call TRBJ2-2; possibly TRBD2 for D (6 bases). The CDR3 extends over 18 amino acids. Germline V gene data show CDR1 as MNHNS and CDR2 as SASEGT. Trimming removed 3 bases at V and 7 bases at J, with 24 bases between. CDR3 nucleotide sequence: TGTGCCAGCAGTGACCGCGGTTGGGGAGGCCCCTCCGGCGGGGAGCTGTTTTTT. Its translation: CASSDRGWGGPSGGELFF.

The chain carries TRBV4-2 and TRBJ2-1; 8 positions agree with TRBD2. The V gene end was trimmed by 1 base and the J gene end by 8 bases; junction bases not matched to a gene: 10. The germline CDR1 and CDR2 sequences are LGHNA and YNFKEQ. The CDR3 has 16 amino acids. The CDR3 here is CASSQGAAGGRDEQFF. In DNA form, the CDR3 reads TGTGCCAGCAGCCAAGGGGCGGCGGGAGGTCGGGATGAGCAGTTCTTC.

The chain joins TRBV10-2 to TRBJ2-7; 11 nucleotides align to TRBD1. The CDR3 runs to 16 residues. V dropped 10 bases and J dropped 2; count of bases not matched to a gene: 13. CDR1 is WSHSY and CDR2 is SAAADI in the germline V gene. The CDR3 reads CATSRRTGGQTYEQYF. CDR3 in DNA: TGCGCCACTTCGCGACGGACAGGGGGCCAGACCTACGAGCAGTACTTC.